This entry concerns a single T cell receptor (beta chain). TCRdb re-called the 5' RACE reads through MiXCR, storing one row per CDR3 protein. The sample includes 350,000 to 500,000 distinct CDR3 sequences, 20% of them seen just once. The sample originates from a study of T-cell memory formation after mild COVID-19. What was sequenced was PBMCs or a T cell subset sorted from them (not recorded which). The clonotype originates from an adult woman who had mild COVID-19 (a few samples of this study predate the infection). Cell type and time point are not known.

DNA of the CDR3: TGTGCCACCAGCGGCGGCCCACAGCTCAATCAGCCCCAGCATTTT. Residues: CATSGGPQLNQPQHF. The chain links TRBV15 to TRBJ1-5; D gene ambiguous. Germline V gene lookup returns CDR1 LNHNV and CDR2 YYDKDF (reference sequence). The CDR3 consists of 15 residues. Trimming took off 5 bases at V and 3 bases at J, with 14 bases between the two ends.